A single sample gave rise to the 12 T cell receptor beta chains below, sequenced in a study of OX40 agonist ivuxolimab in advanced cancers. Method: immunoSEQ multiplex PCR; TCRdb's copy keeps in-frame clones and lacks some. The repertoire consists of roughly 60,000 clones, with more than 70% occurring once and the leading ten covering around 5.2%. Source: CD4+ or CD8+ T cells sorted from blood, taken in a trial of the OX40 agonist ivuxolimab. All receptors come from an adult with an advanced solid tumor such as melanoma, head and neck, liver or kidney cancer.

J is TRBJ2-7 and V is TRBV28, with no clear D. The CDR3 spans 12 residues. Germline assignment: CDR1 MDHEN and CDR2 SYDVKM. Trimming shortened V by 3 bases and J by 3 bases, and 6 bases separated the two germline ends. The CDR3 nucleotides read TGTGCCAGCAGTTTGATGGGCTACGAGCAGTACTTC. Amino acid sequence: CASSLMGYEQYF. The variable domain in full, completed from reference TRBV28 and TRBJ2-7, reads DVKVTQSSRYLVKRTGEKVFLECVQDMDHENMFWYRQDPGLGLRLIYFSYDVKMKEKGDIPEGYSVSREKKERFSLILESASTNQTSMYLCASSLMGYEQYFGPGTRLTVT.

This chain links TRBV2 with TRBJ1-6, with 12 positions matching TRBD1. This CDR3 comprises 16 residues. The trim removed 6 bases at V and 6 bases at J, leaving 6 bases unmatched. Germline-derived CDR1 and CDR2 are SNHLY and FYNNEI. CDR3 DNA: TGTGCCAGCAGGTCGGGACAGGGGGCAAGTAATTCACCCCTCCACTTT. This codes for CASRSGQGASNSPLHF.

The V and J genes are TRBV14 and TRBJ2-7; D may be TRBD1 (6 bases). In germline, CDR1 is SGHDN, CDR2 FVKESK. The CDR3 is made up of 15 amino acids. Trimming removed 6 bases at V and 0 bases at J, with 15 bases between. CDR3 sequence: CASSPGTLYSYEQYF. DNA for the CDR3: TGTGCCAGCAGTCCCGGGACACTTTACTCCTACGAGCAGTACTTC.

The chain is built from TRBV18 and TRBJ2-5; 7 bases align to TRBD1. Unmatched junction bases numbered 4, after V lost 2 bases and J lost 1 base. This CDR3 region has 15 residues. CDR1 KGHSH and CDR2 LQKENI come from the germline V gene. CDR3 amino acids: CASSPVTGPQETQYF. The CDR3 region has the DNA TGTGCCAGCTCACCAGTGACAGGGCCCCAAGAGACCCAGTACTTC.

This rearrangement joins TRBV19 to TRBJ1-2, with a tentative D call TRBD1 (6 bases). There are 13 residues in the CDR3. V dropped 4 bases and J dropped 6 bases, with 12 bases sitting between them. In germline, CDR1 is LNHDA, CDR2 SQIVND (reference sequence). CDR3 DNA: TGTGCCAGTAGTAACAGGGTGGTAGATGGCTACACCTTC. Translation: CASSNRVVDGYTF.

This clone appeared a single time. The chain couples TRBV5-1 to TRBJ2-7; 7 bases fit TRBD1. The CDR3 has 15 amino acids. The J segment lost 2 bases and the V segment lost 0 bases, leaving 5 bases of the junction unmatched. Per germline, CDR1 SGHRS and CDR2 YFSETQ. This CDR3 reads CASSLVVTGTYEQYF. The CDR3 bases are TGCGCCAGCAGCTTGGTGGTGACAGGGACCTACGAGCAGTACTTC.

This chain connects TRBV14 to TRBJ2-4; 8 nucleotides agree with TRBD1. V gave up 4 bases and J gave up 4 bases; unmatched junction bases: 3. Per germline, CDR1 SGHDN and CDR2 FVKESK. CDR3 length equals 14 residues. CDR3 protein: CASSRGDRKNIQYF. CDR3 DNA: TGTGCCAGCAGCCGAGGGGACAGGAAAAACATTCAGTACTTC.

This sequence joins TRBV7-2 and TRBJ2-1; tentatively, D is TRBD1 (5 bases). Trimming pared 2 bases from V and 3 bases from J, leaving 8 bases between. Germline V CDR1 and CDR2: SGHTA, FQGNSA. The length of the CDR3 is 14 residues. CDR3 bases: TGTGCCAGCAGCTTAACACAGGTCTACAATGAGCAGTTCTTC. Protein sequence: CASSLTQVYNEQFF.

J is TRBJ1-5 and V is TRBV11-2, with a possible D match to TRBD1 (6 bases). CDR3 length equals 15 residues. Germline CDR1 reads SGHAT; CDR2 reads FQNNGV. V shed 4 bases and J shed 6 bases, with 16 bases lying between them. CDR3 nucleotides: TGTGCCAGCAGCTCAGGAGTGGGGGCTGGTCAGCCCCAGCATTTT. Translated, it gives CASSSGVGAGQPQHF.

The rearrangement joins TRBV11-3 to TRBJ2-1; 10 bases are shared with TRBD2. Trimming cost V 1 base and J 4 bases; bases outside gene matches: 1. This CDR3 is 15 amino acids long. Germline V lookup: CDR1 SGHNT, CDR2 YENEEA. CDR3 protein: CASSLGAGGYNEQFF. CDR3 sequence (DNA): TGTGCCAGCAGCTTAGGAGCGGGAGGGTACAATGAGCAGTTCTTC.

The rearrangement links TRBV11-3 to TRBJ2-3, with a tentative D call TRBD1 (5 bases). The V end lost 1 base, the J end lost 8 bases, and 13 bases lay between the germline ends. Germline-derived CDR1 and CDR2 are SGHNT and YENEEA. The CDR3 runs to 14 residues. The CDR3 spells CASSLGQSPGTQYF. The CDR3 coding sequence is TGTGCCAGCAGCTTAGGACAGTCCCCCGGTACGCAGTATTTT.

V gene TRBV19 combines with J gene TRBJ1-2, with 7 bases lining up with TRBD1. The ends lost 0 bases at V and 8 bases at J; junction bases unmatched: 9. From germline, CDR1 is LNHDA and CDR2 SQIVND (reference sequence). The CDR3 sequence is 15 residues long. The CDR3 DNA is TGTGCCAGTAGTATAGACCGGGACAGCGCCGGCGGCTACACCTTC. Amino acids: CASSIDRDSAGGYTF.